This is a list of T cell receptor beta chains from one sample in a study of T cells in tumors after PD-1 blockade. Some clones are missing from TCRdb's copy, which holds only in-frame ones; the method was immunoSEQ multiplex PCR. The sample records thousands of clones, about two thirds being singletons. The sample was tumor tissue, taken after anti-PD-1 treatment. These receptors came from a human donor with basal cell carcinoma. Both conserved end residues are part of each CDR3. Fields, in order: J gene, D gene, V gene, clone size, CDR3 DNA, CDR3 protein. The D gene is left open where the match is weak. Size tells how often a clone was seen (once, few, many) or the class of an expanded clone, and some rows leave it out.

J: TRBJ1-1; D: -; V: TRBV7-9; size: medium-sized; DNA: TGTGCCAGCACCAGAGGGGGTGGCACTGAAGCTTTCTTT; CDR3: CASTRGGGTEAFF
J: TRBJ2-2; D: -; V: TRBV3-1/TRBV3-2; size: -; DNA: TGTGCCAGCAGCCAAGCTGTTCGTAGTGGAAACGACAGGTCCACCGGGGAGCTGTTTTTT; CDR3: CASSQAVRSGNDRSTGELFF
J: TRBJ2-2; D: -; V: TRBV6-2/TRBV6-3; size: few; DNA: TGTGCCAGCAGTTACAGGGACACCGGGGAGCTGTTTTTT; CDR3: CASSYRDTGELFF
J: TRBJ2-7; D: -; V: TRBV6-1; size: -; DNA: -; CDR3: CASSEALRFGDASYEQYF
J: TRBJ1-6; D: -; V: TRBV3-1/TRBV3-2; size: -; DNA: TGTGCCAGCAGGGGCGTTGATAATTCACCCCTCCACTTT; CDR3: CASRGVDNSPLHF
J: TRBJ1-5; D: -; V: TRBV7-9; size: -; DNA: TGTGCCAGCAGCTTAGAAGGGGACGCTCAGCCCCAGCATTTT; CDR3: CASSLEGDAQPQHF
J: TRBJ2-5; D: -; V: TRBV12-2; size: -; DNA: TGTGCAAGTCGCTTAGGAACTAGCGGGGGGCCCCGGGAGACCCAGTACTTC; CDR3: CASRLGTSGGPRETQYF
J: TRBJ2-5; D: TRBD2; V: TRBV2; size: -; DNA: TGTGCCAGCAAAGCCGGGACTAACCAAGAGACCCAGTACTTC; CDR3: CASKAGTNQETQYF
J: TRBJ1-5; D: -; V: TRBV20-1; size: -; DNA: TGCAGTGCTTCCGATCAGCCCCAGCATTTT; CDR3: CSASDQPQHF
J: TRBJ2-1; D: TRBD1; V: TRBV9; size: -; DNA: TGTGCCAGCAGCGCCGGGACAGGGTACAATGAGCAGTTCTTC; CDR3: CASSAGTGYNEQFF
J: TRBJ2-2; D: TRBD2; V: TRBV9; size: medium-sized; DNA: TGTGCCAGCGAACACGGGGGAGGGAGCACCGGGGAGCTGTTTTTT; CDR3: CASEHGGGSTGELFF
J: TRBJ2-1; D: -; V: TRBV3-1/TRBV3-2; size: -; DNA: TGTGCCAGCAGCCAAGGAGTGGAAGGGACAAATGAGCAGTTCTTC; CDR3: CASSQGVEGTNEQFF
J: TRBJ1-2; D: -; V: TRBV27; size: -; DNA: TGTGCCAGCAGTGAAGGACATTTCTATGGCTACACCTTC; CDR3: CASSEGHFYGYTF
J: TRBJ2-5; D: -; V: TRBV4-3; size: -; DNA: TGCGCCAGCAGCCAAGGACCGGGAGTCCGGGAGACCCAGTACTTC; CDR3: CASSQGPGVRETQYF